This TCR beta chain was sequenced in a study of human T cells and chemical hapten exposure. Looking at the study overall: Alopecia areata, totalis and universalis patients, mostly female, were included. Regarding the study as a whole: DPC sensitization left the count of TCRs above 1 in 1000 unchanged. Controls had significantly fewer large CDR3 similarity clusters than were formed by expanded TCRs.

TCRdb recomputed calls from the RACE reads with MiXCR, one row per CDR3 protein. The profile shows 250,000 or so distinct CDR3 sequences, approximately 7.5% of them singletons. The time point was: pre-sensitization, week 0. Regarding treatment: therapeutic diphenylcyclopropenone sensitization with weekly scalp DPC. Ahead of applying each patch test, blood was sampled. As regards this clonotype: Antigen specificity is unknown.

The receptor was isolated from a man aged 18 to 35 with alopecia areata. Some clones in this sample may be carry-over from other donors' samples. The sequencing used whole blood, collected in connection with sensitization to the hapten diphenylcyclopropenone (DPC).

The CDR3 nucleotides read TGTGCCAGCAGTGAATTCAGGCAGTACAATGAGCAGTTCTTC. This codes for CASSEFRQYNEQFF. The chain combines TRBV25-1 with TRBJ2-1; D is undetermined. V gave up 1 base and J gave up 4 bases, with 8 bases separating them. The CDR3 runs 14 residues. Germline values: CDR1 MGHDK, CDR2 SYGVNS. Based on the CDR3 plus reference TRBV25-1 and TRBJ2-1, the full variable domain is EADIYQTPRYLVIGTGKKITLECSQTMGHDKMYWYQQDPGMELHLIHYSYGVNSTEKGDLSSESTVSRIRTEHFPLTLESARPSHTSQYLCASSEFRQYNEQFFGPGTRLTVL.